One and the same sample provided the 12 T cell receptor beta chains below, sequenced in a study of human T cells and chemical hapten exposure. The treatment here: therapeutic diphenylcyclopropenone sensitization with weekly scalp DPC. Library construction involved attaching unique molecular identifiers to individual cDNA molecules, which allowed quantitative, reproducible TCR counting. TCRdb reprocessed the reads via MiXCR and lists one record per CDR3 protein. The sample records around 5,300 distinct CDR3 sequences, around half being singletons. The sequenced sample was whole blood, obtained before DPC sensitization or 2, 6, or about 24 weeks after (not recorded which). The receptors come from an adult with alopecia areata. Some clones in this sample may be carry-over from other donors' samples. This table probably holds off-target reads from a library built for another chain.

This clonotype has just a few counts. The chain joins TRBV6-1 to TRBJ2-1; D remains unclear. V dropped 1 base and J dropped 7 bases, with 11 bases sitting between them. The CDR3 is made up of 14 amino acids. Germline loops: CDR1 MNHNS, CDR2 SASEGT. CDR3 loop: CASSEGPRLNEQFF. The CDR3 coding sequence is TGTGCCAGCAGTGAAGGTCCCCGGCTTAATGAGCAGTTCTTC.

V gene TRBV20-1 combines with J gene TRBJ2-2, with 7 bases fitting TRBD1. V shed 3 bases, J shed 6 bases, and the junction held 10 bases outside the gene matches. CDR3 length: 15 amino acids. From germline, CDR1 is DFQATT and CDR2 SNEGSKA (reference sequence). CDR3 nucleotides: TGCAGTGCTAGTCGACAGGGCGGGTTCCCCGGGGAGCTGTTTTTT. As protein: CSASRQGGFPGELFF.

J is TRBJ2-6 and V is TRBV5-1, with 11 bases matching TRBD2. J gave up 3 bases and V 2 bases, and 4 bases lay outside the gene matches. The length of the CDR3 is 17 residues. The germline V gene has CDR1 SGHRS and CDR2 YFSETQ. The CDR3 reads CASSLTSGRGGANVLTF. Written as DNA, the CDR3 is TGCGCCAGCAGCTTAACTAGCGGGAGAGGTGGGGCCAACGTCCTGACTTTC.

The chain combines TRBV28 with TRBJ2-3, with 10 bases fitting TRBD2. The CDR3 loop spans 14 amino acids. Germline CDR1 MDHEN, CDR2 SYDVKM. The V gene end was trimmed by 7 bases and the J gene end by 3 bases; junction bases not matched to a gene: 4. CDR3 loop: CASTGTSVTDTQYF. CDR3 bases: TGTGCCAGCACAGGGACTAGCGTAACAGATACGCAGTATTTT.

The CDR3 DNA reads as TGTGCCAGCTCACCAGGGGCAGGTCGGGGCACAGATACGCAGTATTTT. It yields the protein CASSPGAGRGTDTQYF. The rearrangement uses TRBV18 and TRBJ2-3; D may be TRBD1 (5 bases). The CDR3 is 16 amino acids. Germline CDR1 and CDR2: KGHSH and LQKENI. Trimming shortened V by 2 bases and J by 1 base, and 13 bases separated the two germline ends.

There are a few counts of this clonotype. CDR3 bases: TGTGCCAGCAGTAAGAGGTTAGCGGGAGAGCAGTTCTTC. This encodes CASSKRLAGEQFF. The genes are TRBV2 and TRBJ2-1; 8 nucleotides line up with TRBD2. With V trimmed by 5 bases and J by 10 bases, 7 bases remained unmatched. Germline CDR1 SNHLY, CDR2 FYNNEI. This CDR3 has 13 amino acids.

The genes are TRBV13 and TRBJ2-1; the D gene is possibly TRBD1 (7 bases). V was cut by 3 bases and J by 8 bases, with 14 bases left in between. This CDR3 comprises 14 residues. CDR1 is PRHDT, CDR2 FYEKMQ, per germline (reference sequence). DNA of the CDR3: TGTGCCAGCAGCTTTCAACAGGGGAGGCATGAGCAGTTCTTC. This sequence encodes CASSFQQGRHEQFF.

CDR3 sequence: CASSFVPGQGAYEQYF. As DNA, the CDR3 is TGTGCCAGCAGCTTTGTCCCGGGACAGGGGGCCTACGAGCAGTACTTC. The V call is TRBV5-8, the J call TRBJ2-7, with 11 bases that match TRBD1. Trimming at V came to 2 bases and at J to 2 bases, leaving 6 bases not matched to a gene. The germline gives CDR1 SGHTS, CDR2 YDEGEE. The CDR3 runs to 16 residues.

This clonotype came up a few times. The chain uses TRBV14 and TRBJ2-1; 10 nucleotides align to TRBD2. CDR3 size: 15 residues. Trimming at V came to 1 base and at J to 9 bases, leaving 6 bases not matched to a gene. The germline gives CDR1 SGHDN, CDR2 FVKESK. This CDR3 is CASSQGLAGVSEQFF. For the CDR3, the DNA is TGTGCCAGCAGCCAAGGGCTAGCGGGAGTCAGTGAGCAGTTCTTC.

The rearrangement links TRBV29-1 to TRBJ2-3; D is possibly TRBD2 (6 bases). V shed 5 bases and J shed 5 bases, with 23 bases lying between them. From germline, CDR1 is SQVTM and CDR2 ANQGSEA. The CDR3 extends over 16 amino acids. The CDR3 DNA follows: TGCAGCGTTACAGAGACTCGCCGCAGGAGGGTAGATACGCAGTATTTT. This codes for CSVTETRRRRVDTQYF.

The chain employs TRBV5-3 and TRBJ2-1; D uncertain. TRBV5-3 is designated an ORF whose function remains uncertain. CDR3 size: 15 residues. The ends were cut back, 8 bases at V and 2 bases at J, with 17 bases in the middle. DNA for the CDR3: TGTGCCAGGCCGTGTCTGAACTCTACCTACAATGAGCAGTTCTTC. Amino acids: CARPCLNSTYNEQFF.

The chain has TRBV5-1 and TRBJ2-3; D is uncertain. Germline lookup yields CDR1 SGHRS and CDR2 YFSETQ. Trimming left V 5 bases short and J 4 bases short, with 8 bases between. The CDR3 runs 12 residues. This CDR3 is CASRYLADTQYF. The CDR3 DNA sequence: TGCGCCAGCAGGTATCTAGCAGATACGCAGTATTTT.